A selection of T cell receptor beta chains follows, all from one sample in a study of CD8+ T cells in alopecia areata. The repertoire was sequenced with immunoSEQ multiplex PCR; TCRdb's copy has only in-frame clones and lacks some. The repertoire holds roughly 200,000 clones, more than 50% seen once, with about 5.3% in the top ten. Sequencing input: CD8+ T cells sorted from blood. Every receptor here comes from a human donor in good health. Each CDR3 is given with its conserved first and last residue. The order of the fields is CDR3 length, V gene, clone size, D gene, J gene, CDR3 DNA, CDR3 protein. A D gene is named only where the DNA matches it firmly. Clone size is given for some rows only: seen once, a few or many times, or a class if the clone is expanded.

length: 13; V: TRBV5-1; size: few; D: -; J: TRBJ1-2; DNA: TGCGCCAGCAGCTTGGTGGGGAATCGTGGCTACACCTTC; CDR3: CASSLVGNRGYTF
length: 14; V: TRBV30; size: -; D: TRBD2; J: TRBJ2-1; DNA: TGTGCCTGGAGTTTACTAGCGGGGCTAAAAGAGCAGTTCTTC; CDR3: CAWSLLAGLKEQFF
length: 10; V: TRBV25-1; size: -; D: -; J: TRBJ2-5; DNA: TGTGCCAGCATCGGGGAGACCCAGTACTTC; CDR3: CASIGETQYF
length: 15; V: TRBV27; size: -; D: TRBD1; J: TRBJ1-2; DNA: TGTGCCAGTCAATTAGATGGGACAGGGTTCTATGGCTACACCTTC; CDR3: CASQLDGTGFYGYTF
length: 11; V: TRBV27; size: -; D: TRBD1; J: TRBJ2-4; DNA: TGTGCCACCGGACAGGGGAACATTCAGTACTTC; CDR3: CATGQGNIQYF
length: 14; V: TRBV4-1; size: -; D: -; J: TRBJ2-7; DNA: TGCGCCAGCAGCCAAGATCCCAGGGCCTACGAGCAGTACTTC; CDR3: CASSQDPRAYEQYF
length: 13; V: TRBV9; size: few; D: TRBD1; J: TRBJ2-5; DNA: TGTGCCAGCCGGGACAGGGGAAAAGAGACCCAGTACTTC; CDR3: CASRDRGKETQYF
length: 14; V: TRBV29-1; size: -; D: TRBD1; J: TRBJ2-5; DNA: TGCAGCGTGGGACCCAGGGGACAGCAAGAGACCCAGTACTTC; CDR3: CSVGPRGQQETQYF
length: 16; V: TRBV4-1; size: -; D: -; J: TRBJ2-7; DNA: TGCGCCAGCAGCCCGGCGAACAGAGTCTATTCCTACGAGCAGTACTTC; CDR3: CASSPANRVYSYEQYF
length: 15; V: TRBV4-1; size: -; D: -; J: TRBJ1-5; DNA: TGCGCCAGCAGCCAAGATGGACCGGAGGGTCAGCCCCAGCATTTT; CDR3: CASSQDGPEGQPQHF
length: 12; V: TRBV9; size: -; D: -; J: TRBJ2-1; DNA: TGTGCCAGCAGCCCCAACTTATATGAGCAGTTCTTC; CDR3: CASSPNLYEQFF
length: 14; V: TRBV29-1; size: few; D: -; J: TRBJ1-1; DNA: TGCAGCGGATCGGGGACCTCCGGGTCCACTGAAGCTTTCTTT; CDR3: CSGSGTSGSTEAFF
length: 15; V: TRBV6-5; size: -; D: -; J: TRBJ2-3; DNA: TGTGCCAGCAGTTACTGGGAGGGGGCGGCAGATACGCAGTATTTT; CDR3: CASSYWEGAADTQYF
length: 15; V: TRBV13; size: -; D: -; J: TRBJ2-7; DNA: TGTGCCAGCAGCTTAGGTCGGAGTTCCTCCTACGAGCAGTACTTC; CDR3: CASSLGRSSSYEQYF
length: 15; V: TRBV6-6; size: -; D: -; J: TRBJ2-3; DNA: TGTGCCAGCAGTTACTTCGGTCCTAGCACAGATACGCAGTATTTT; CDR3: CASSYFGPSTDTQYF
length: 14; V: TRBV7-9; size: few; D: -; J: TRBJ2-1; DNA: TGTGCCAGCAGCTCCGAGATGTCCTACAATGAGCAGTTCTTC; CDR3: CASSSEMSYNEQFF
length: 12; V: TRBV29-1; size: -; D: TRBD1; J: TRBJ1-2; DNA: TGCAGCGTTGCGGGACAGGGAGAATGGGACACCTTC; CDR3: CSVAGQGEWDTF
length: 14; V: TRBV27; size: -; D: -; J: TRBJ1-5; DNA: TGTGCCAGCAGTTTTCGCGGGGGAGGTCAGCCCCAGCATTTT; CDR3: CASSFRGGGQPQHF
length: 12; V: TRBV7-9; size: -; D: -; J: TRBJ2-5; DNA: TGTGCCAGCAGCAAATACCGGGGTCCCTGGGACTTC; CDR3: CASSKYRGPWDF
length: 14; V: TRBV7-6; size: -; D: TRBD1; J: TRBJ1-2; DNA: TGTGCCAGCAGCTCGACCGGGACAGACTATGGCTACACCTTC; CDR3: CASSSTGTDYGYTF
length: 13; V: TRBV4-2; size: -; D: TRBD2; J: TRBJ2-7; DNA: TGTGCCAGCAGCCGCTCTAGCGGGGGGGAGCAGTACTTC; CDR3: CASSRSSGGEQYF
length: 15; V: TRBV2; size: -; D: -; J: TRBJ1-1; DNA: TGTGCCAGCAGTGAAAGGGCAGGATTGAACACTGAAGCTTTCTTT; CDR3: CASSERAGLNTEAFF
length: 14; V: TRBV29-1; size: -; D: -; J: TRBJ2-7; DNA: TGCAGCGCTGGAGGGGGGACCATGGATCGCGAGCAGTACTTC; CDR3: CSAGGGTMDREQYF
length: 15; V: TRBV7-8; size: -; D: TRBD1; J: TRBJ1-2; DNA: TGTGCCAGCAGCTTAGGGGACAGGGGAGGATATGGCTACACCTTC; CDR3: CASSLGDRGGYGYTF
length: 12; V: TRBV30; size: -; D: -; J: TRBJ1-3; DNA: TGTGCCTCGGTCGGCTCTGGAAACACCATATATTTT; CDR3: CASVGSGNTIYF
length: 14; V: TRBV7-9; size: once; D: -; J: TRBJ2-7; DNA: TGTGCCAGCAGCCCCCAAGAAAGCTCCTACGAGCAGTACTTC; CDR3: CASSPQESSYEQYF
length: 14; V: TRBV4-1; size: -; D: -; J: TRBJ1-5; DNA: TGCGCCAGCAGCCAAGGGGACGACTATCAGCCCCAGCATTTT; CDR3: CASSQGDDYQPQHF
length: 14; V: TRBV4-1; size: -; D: -; J: TRBJ2-3; DNA: TGCGCCAGCAGCCAAGTTCGGGGCACAGATACGCAGTATTTT; CDR3: CASSQVRGTDTQYF
length: 13; V: TRBV9; size: few; D: -; J: TRBJ1-1; DNA: TGTGCCAGCAGCCCCTTGGCGTACACTGAAGCTTTCTTT; CDR3: CASSPLAYTEAFF
length: 13; V: TRBV5-1; size: few; D: -; J: TRBJ1-1; DNA: TGCGCCAGCAGCGACGGGAGTGGACCTGAAGCTTTCTTT; CDR3: CASSDGSGPEAFF
length: 14; V: TRBV7-9; size: few; D: TRBD1; J: TRBJ1-1; DNA: TGTGCCAGCAGCGCGACAGGGTACGGGACTGAAGCTTTCTTT; CDR3: CASSATGYGTEAFF
length: 15; V: TRBV13; size: -; D: -; J: TRBJ2-5; DNA: TGTGCCAGCAGCTACGGGACCCCCGGCGGCGAGACCCAGTACTTC; CDR3: CASSYGTPGGETQYF
length: 11; V: TRBV29-1; size: -; D: -; J: TRBJ1-3; DNA: TGCAGCGTTGTTTGGGGAAACACCATATATTTT; CDR3: CSVVWGNTIYF
length: 15; V: TRBV2; size: -; D: TRBD2; J: TRBJ2-1; DNA: TGTGCCACCTCCAAGGGGCGGGGGAGAAACAATGAGCAGTTCTTC; CDR3: CATSKGRGRNNEQFF
length: 14; V: TRBV27; size: few; D: TRBD1; J: TRBJ2-7; DNA: TGTGCCAGCAGTTTGAGGACAGGGGGCTACGAGCAGTACTTC; CDR3: CASSLRTGGYEQYF
length: 12; V: TRBV29-1; size: few; D: -; J: TRBJ1-1; DNA: TGCAGCGTTGAAGAAAAAGGGCCTGAAGCTTTCTTT; CDR3: CSVEEKGPEAFF
length: 17; V: TRBV5-1; size: -; D: -; J: TRBJ2-2; DNA: TGCGCCAGCAAGGGTCTCCTCGACAGCAAGAACACCGGGGAGCTGTTTTTT; CDR3: CASKGLLDSKNTGELFF
length: 15; V: TRBV5-4; size: -; D: TRBD1; J: TRBJ1-2; DNA: TGTGCCAGCAGCACCCGCACAGGGGGCGCATATGGCTACACCTTC; CDR3: CASSTRTGGAYGYTF
length: 14; V: TRBV30; size: -; D: TRBD2; J: TRBJ2-4; DNA: TGTGCCTGGAGTACACTAGCGGTATTAAACATTCAGTACTTC; CDR3: CAWSTLAVLNIQYF
length: 13; V: TRBV5-1; size: -; D: -; J: TRBJ2-2; DNA: TGCGCCAGCAGCTTGGCCCAGCCCGGGGAGCTGTTTTTT; CDR3: CASSLAQPGELFF
length: 15; V: TRBV5-6; size: -; D: -; J: TRBJ1-2; DNA: TGTGCCAGCAGCCTTAACATGCCAGAGTCCTATGGCTACACCTTC; CDR3: CASSLNMPESYGYTF
length: 14; V: TRBV5-1; size: -; D: -; J: TRBJ2-1; DNA: TGCGCCAGCCAGGCCCGAAGGTCCTACAATGAGCAGTTCTTC; CDR3: CASQARRSYNEQFF
length: 14; V: TRBV2; size: -; D: -; J: TRBJ2-5; DNA: TGTGCCAGCAGACTCGGACAAATCCAAGAGACCCAGTACTTC; CDR3: CASRLGQIQETQYF
length: 17; V: TRBV7-9; size: -; D: TRBD2; J: TRBJ2-5; DNA: TGTGCCAGCAGCCGCCCCGGGGAGGGGTCGCTCCAAGAGACCCAGTACTTC; CDR3: CASSRPGEGSLQETQYF
length: 17; V: TRBV5-1; size: few; D: TRBD2; J: TRBJ2-1; DNA: TGCGCCAGCAGCCTGACGACGCTAGCGGGGGGTTACAATGAGCAGTTCTTC; CDR3: CASSLTTLAGGYNEQFF
length: 15; V: TRBV27; size: -; D: -; J: TRBJ2-1; DNA: TGTGCCAGCAGTCCCACCTCGAGTCGCTACAATGAGCAGTTCTTC; CDR3: CASSPTSSRYNEQFF
length: 12; V: TRBV29-1; size: -; D: -; J: TRBJ2-2; DNA: TGCAGCGTTGTCATGGGTACCGGGGAGCTGTTTTTT; CDR3: CSVVMGTGELFF
length: 15; V: TRBV5-1; size: once; D: -; J: TRBJ2-6; DNA: TGCGCCAGCAGCTACACAGGTTCTGGGGCCAACGTCCTGACTTTC; CDR3: CASSYTGSGANVLTF